A single sample gave rise to the 13 T cell receptor beta chains below, sequenced in a study of blood T cell repertoires in COVID-19. Assay: immunoSEQ multiplex PCR; the TCRdb copy retains only in-frame clones and omits some. The table records under 200,000 clones, less than 90% of them present only once. Sequences were obtained from peripheral blood. Receptors originate from a man between 65 and 85 years old with active or convalescent COVID-19.

The V and J genes are TRBV3-1 (or the pseudogene TRBV3-2) and TRBJ2-5; 8 bases are shared with TRBD2. The V and J ends lost 0 bases and 5 bases, in that order; junction bases with no gene match: 5. The germline CDR1 and CDR2 sequences are LGHDT and YNNKEL (reference sequence). The CDR3 runs 15 residues. This CDR3 reads CASSQDWTSSETQYF. For the CDR3, the DNA is TGTGCCAGCAGCCAAGATTGGACTAGCTCTGAGACCCAGTACTTC.

This clone was picked up a small number of times. J is TRBJ2-7 and V is TRBV5-1, with unresolved D. Germline-derived CDR1 and CDR2 are SGHRS and YFSETQ. V lost 0 bases and J lost 6, with 13 bases in between. The CDR3 sequence is 14 residues long. CDR3 amino acids: CASSLGQVGSEQYF. The CDR3 DNA is TGCGCCAGCAGCTTGGGGCAGGTTGGCTCCGAGCAGTACTTC.

This clone came up once. J is TRBJ2-5 and V is TRBV21-1; the DNA was not compared with TRBD2, the D call given in the table. TRBV21-1 has pseudogene status. CDR3 size: 17 residues. For the CDR3, the DNA is TGTGCCAGCAGCAATGGGGGGGGCCAGACCCTACAAGAGACCCAGTACTTC. Residues: CASSNGGGQTLQETQYF.

J is TRBJ2-5 and V is TRBV5-5, with no clear D. This CDR3 spans 13 amino acids. Germline CDR1 and CDR2: SGHKS and YYEKEE (reference sequence). Trimming took 2 bases from V and 1 from J, leaving 6 bases between them. CDR3 sequence: CASSFLIQETQYF. Here the CDR3 DNA reads TGTGCCAGCAGCTTCCTTATCCAAGAGACCCAGTACTTC.

As DNA, the CDR3 is TGTGCCAGCAGCGTGGAGGCCCAGAACACTGAAGCTTTCTTT. Translating gives CASSVEAQNTEAFF. This chain joins TRBV9 and TRBJ1-1; no clear D gene. Germline V gives CDR1 SGDLS, CDR2 YYNGEE. The CDR3 has 14 amino acids. The germline V and J ends were trimmed by 2 bases and 1 base, with 9 bases remaining between them.

V gene TRBV5-1 combines with J gene TRBJ2-2, with TRBD1 matching over 7 bases. CDR1 and CDR2 (germline): SGHRS, YFSETQ. This CDR3 is built from 15 residues. Germline trimming cut 4 bases from V and 1 base from J; bases unmatched to any gene: 4. CDR3 sequence reads: CASSQNRGNTGELFF. The CDR3 nucleotides are TGCGCCAGCAGCCAAAACAGGGGGAACACCGGGGAGCTGTTTTTT.

V is TRBV2 and J is TRBJ2-3; 7 positions agree with TRBD1. V trimming: 5 bases; J trimming: 0 bases; junction bases outside the gene matches: 5. Germline CDR1 SNHLY, CDR2 FYNNEI. The CDR3 is made up of 15 amino acids. Written as DNA, the CDR3 is TGTGCCAGCAGTCGTCGACAGGGTAGCACAGATACGCAGTATTTT. Translated, it gives CASSRRQGSTDTQYF.

CDR3 sequence (DNA): TGCGCCAGCAGCCCTCGGGTAGCGGTCTACAATGAGCAGTTCTTC. It translates to CASSPRVAVYNEQFF. The chain uses TRBV5-1 and TRBJ2-1; tentative D call: TRBD2 (6 bases). The germline V and J ends were trimmed by 4 bases and 3 bases, with 14 bases remaining between them. This CDR3 spans 15 amino acids. Germline V CDR1 and CDR2: SGHRS, YFSETQ.

V usage is TRBV18 and J usage is TRBJ2-1, with TRBD2 matching 12 bases. From germline, CDR1 is KGHSH and CDR2 LQKENI. J gave up 7 bases and V 0 bases, and 4 bases lay outside the gene matches. The CDR3 is 16 residues long. Here the CDR3 DNA reads TGTGCCAGCTCACCACCTTCTAGCGGGAGGGGTAATGAGCAGTTCTTC. Its translation is CASSPPSSGRGNEQFF.

This rearrangement joins TRBV30 to TRBJ1-1, with D tentatively TRBD1 (5 bases). Deletions cut 0 bases from V and 7 bases from J, with 6 bases between. The CDR3 runs 11 residues. Germline-derived CDR1 and CDR2 are GTSNPN and SVGIG (reference sequence). This CDR3 reads CAWSVRGEAFF. The CDR3 coding sequence is TGTGCCTGGAGTGTTAGGGGTGAAGCTTTCTTT.

This clone was detected once. The rearrangement links TRBV30 to TRBJ2-1; 8 positions agree with TRBD2. V was clipped by 3 bases and J by 8 bases; unmatched bases: 9. CDR3 length: 14 amino acids. CDR1 and CDR2 from the germline V gene are GTSNPN and SVGIG (reference sequence). Here the CDR3 DNA reads TGTGCCTGGAGAAAGTCGGGAGGGCCGTATGAGCAGTTCTTC. Amino acid sequence: CAWRKSGGPYEQFF.

A single count supports this clone. V is TRBV7-9 and J is TRBJ1-4; 10 nucleotides align to TRBD1. Trimming took 5 bases from V and 7 from J; bases not matched to a gene: 7. Germline assignment: CDR1 SEHNR and CDR2 FQNEAQ (reference sequence). The CDR3 covers 15 residues. The CDR3 loop reads CASSPGTGVGEKLFF. The CDR3, as DNA: TGTGCCAGCAGCCCAGGGACAGGGGTTGGTGAAAAACTGTTTTTT.

V usage is TRBV29-1 and J usage is TRBJ2-5; 8 bases agree with TRBD2. There are 13 residues in the CDR3. Germline V lookup: CDR1 SQVTM, CDR2 ANQGSEA. V shed 7 bases, J shed 4 bases, and the junction held 8 bases outside the gene matches. This CDR3 reads CSALRGAGETQYF. In nucleotides, the CDR3 is TGCAGCGCTCTGCGGGGGGCGGGAGAGACCCAGTACTTC.